Presented here are 2 T cell receptor beta chains from one specimen sequenced in a study of T cell responses to AZD1222 COVID-19 vaccine. Libraries were prepared by immunoSEQ multiplex PCR; TCRdb keeps only in-frame clonotypes and omits some of them. The sample holds more than 95,000 clones, over 80% seen once. This material consisted of peripheral blood, taken on day 0 of AZD1222 vaccination. These receptors were taken from an adult in good health.

V and J are TRBV5-6 and TRBJ1-5; perhaps TRBD1 as D (6 bases). The CDR3 contains 14 residues. Trimming removed 0 bases from V and 7 bases from J, with 11 bases in between. The germline gives CDR1 SGHDT, CDR2 YYEEEE. CDR3 DNA sequence: TGTGCCAGCAGCTTGGGCCACAGGGTCCAGCCCCAGCATTTT. Translating it yields CASSLGHRVQPQHF.

The J gene is TRBJ1-3, the V gene TRBV30; possibly TRBD1 for D (5 bases). The CDR3 covers 11 residues. Germline V gives CDR1 GTSNPN, CDR2 SVGIG (reference sequence). As DNA, the CDR3 is TGTGCGGGGGACTCTGGAAACACCATATATTTT. Its translation is CAGDSGNTIYF.